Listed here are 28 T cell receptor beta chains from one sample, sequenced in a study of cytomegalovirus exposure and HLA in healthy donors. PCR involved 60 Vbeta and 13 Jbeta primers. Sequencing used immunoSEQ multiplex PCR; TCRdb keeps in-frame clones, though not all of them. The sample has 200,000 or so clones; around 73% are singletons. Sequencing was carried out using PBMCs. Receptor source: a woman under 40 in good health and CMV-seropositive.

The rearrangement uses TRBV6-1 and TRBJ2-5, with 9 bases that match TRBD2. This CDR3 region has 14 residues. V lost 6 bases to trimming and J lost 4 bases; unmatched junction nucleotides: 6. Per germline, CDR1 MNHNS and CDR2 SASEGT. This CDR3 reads CASRGGGAGETQYF. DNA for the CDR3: TGTGCCAGCAGGGGCGGGGGGGCTGGAGAGACCCAGTACTTC.

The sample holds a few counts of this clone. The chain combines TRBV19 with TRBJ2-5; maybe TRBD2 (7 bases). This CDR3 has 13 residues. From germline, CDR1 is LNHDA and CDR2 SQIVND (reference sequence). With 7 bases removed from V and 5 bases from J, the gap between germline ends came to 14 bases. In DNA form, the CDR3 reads TGTGCCAGTACTGGGGGGGCTCGGGAGACCCAGTACTTC. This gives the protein CASTGGARETQYF.

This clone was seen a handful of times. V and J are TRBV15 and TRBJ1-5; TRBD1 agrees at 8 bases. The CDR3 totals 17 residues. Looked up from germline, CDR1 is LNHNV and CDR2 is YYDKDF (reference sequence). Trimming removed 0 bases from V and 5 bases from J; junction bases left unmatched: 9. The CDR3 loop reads CATSRDGTGGLYQPQHF. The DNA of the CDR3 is TGTGCCACCAGCAGAGATGGAACAGGGGGACTATATCAGCCCCAGCATTTT.

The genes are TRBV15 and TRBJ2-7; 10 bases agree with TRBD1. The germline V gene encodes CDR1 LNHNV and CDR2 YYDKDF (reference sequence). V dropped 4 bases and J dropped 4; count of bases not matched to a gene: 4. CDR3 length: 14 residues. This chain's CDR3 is CATSKPGQGYEQYF. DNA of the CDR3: TGTGCCACCAGCAAACCGGGACAGGGGTACGAGCAGTACTTC.

CDR3 amino acids: CASSFGMNYGYTF. The CDR3, as DNA: TGTGCCAGCAGCTTCGGGATGAACTATGGCTACACCTTC. This chain uses TRBV5-8 with TRBJ1-2; no definite D call. The CDR3 runs to 13 residues. The germline V gene encodes CDR1 SGHTS and CDR2 YDEGEE. Trimming took off 2 bases at V and 2 bases at J, with 7 bases between the two ends.

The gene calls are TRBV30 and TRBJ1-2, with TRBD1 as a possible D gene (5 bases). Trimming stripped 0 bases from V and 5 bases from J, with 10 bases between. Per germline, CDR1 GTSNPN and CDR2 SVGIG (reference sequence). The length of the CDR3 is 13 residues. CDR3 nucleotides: TGTGCCTGGAGTGTAAGCGGGGGGTATGGCTACACCTTC. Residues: CAWSVSGGYGYTF.

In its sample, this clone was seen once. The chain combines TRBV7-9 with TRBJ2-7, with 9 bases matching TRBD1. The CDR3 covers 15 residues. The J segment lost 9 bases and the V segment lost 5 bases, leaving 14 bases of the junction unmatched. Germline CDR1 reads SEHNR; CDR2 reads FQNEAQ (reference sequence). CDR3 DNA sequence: TGTGCCAGCAGCCAGTTAACCGGACAGGGGATGGGGCAGTACTTC. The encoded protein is CASSQLTGQGMGQYF.

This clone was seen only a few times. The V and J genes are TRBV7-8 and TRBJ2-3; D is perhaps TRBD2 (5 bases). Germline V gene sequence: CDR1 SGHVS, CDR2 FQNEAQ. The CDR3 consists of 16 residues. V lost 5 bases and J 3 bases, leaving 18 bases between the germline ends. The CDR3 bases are TGTGCCAGCAGCCGTCCATTTTCGGGAAGGACAGATACGCAGTATTTT. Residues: CASSRPFSGRTDTQYF.

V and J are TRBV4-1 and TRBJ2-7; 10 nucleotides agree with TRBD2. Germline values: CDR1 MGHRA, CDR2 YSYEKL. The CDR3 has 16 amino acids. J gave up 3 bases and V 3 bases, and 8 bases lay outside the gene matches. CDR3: CASSQLSGGEGYEQYF. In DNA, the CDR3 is TGCGCCAGCAGCCAGTTAAGCGGGGGGGAAGGCTACGAGCAGTACTTC.

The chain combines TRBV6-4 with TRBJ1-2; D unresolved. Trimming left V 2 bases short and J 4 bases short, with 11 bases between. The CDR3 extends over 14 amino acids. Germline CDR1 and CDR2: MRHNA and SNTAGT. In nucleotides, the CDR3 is TGTGCCAGCAGTGACAGGCCAGCGGGCTATGGCTACACCTTC. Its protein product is CASSDRPAGYGYTF.

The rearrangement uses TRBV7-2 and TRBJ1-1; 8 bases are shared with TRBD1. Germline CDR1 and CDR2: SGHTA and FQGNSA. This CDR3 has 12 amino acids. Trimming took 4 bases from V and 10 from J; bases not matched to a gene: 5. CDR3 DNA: TGTGCCAGCAGCTCCAGGGGGCTTGGAGCTTTCTTT. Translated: CASSSRGLGAFF. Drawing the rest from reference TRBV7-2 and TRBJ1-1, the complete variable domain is GAGVSQSPSNKVTEKGKDVELRCDPISGHTALYWYRQSLGQGLEFLIYFQGNSAPDKSGLPSDRFSAERTGGSVSTLTIQRTQQEDSAVYLCASSSRGLGAFFGQGTRLTVV.

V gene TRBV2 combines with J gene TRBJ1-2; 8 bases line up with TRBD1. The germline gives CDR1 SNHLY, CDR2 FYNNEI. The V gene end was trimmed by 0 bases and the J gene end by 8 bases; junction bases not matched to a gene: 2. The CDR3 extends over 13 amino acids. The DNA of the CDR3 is TGTGCCAGCAGTGAAGCGCCAGGGGGCGGCTACACCTTC. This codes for CASSEAPGGGYTF. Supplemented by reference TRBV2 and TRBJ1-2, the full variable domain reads EPEVTQTPSHQVTQMGQEVILRCVPISNHLYFYWYRQILGQKVEFLVSFYNNEISEKSEIFDDQFSVERPDGSNFTLKIRSTKLEDSAMYFCASSEAPGGGYTFGSGTRLTVV.

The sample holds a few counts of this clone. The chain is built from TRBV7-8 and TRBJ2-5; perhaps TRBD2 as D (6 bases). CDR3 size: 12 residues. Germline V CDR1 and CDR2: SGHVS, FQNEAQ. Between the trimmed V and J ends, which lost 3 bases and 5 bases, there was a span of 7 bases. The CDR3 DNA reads TGTGCCAGCAGCTTTCTAGCGGAGACCCAGTACTTC. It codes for CASSFLAETQYF.

CDR3 sequence (DNA): TGCGCCAGCAGCCAAGCCGACCAGGTGGGTTACGAGCAGTACTTC. It encodes CASSQADQVGYEQYF. The chain employs TRBV4-1 and TRBJ2-7, with D hard to call. Trimming removed 1 base from V and 4 bases from J, with 14 bases in between. Germline lookup yields CDR1 MGHRA and CDR2 YSYEKL. This CDR3 is built from 15 residues.

CDR3 in DNA: TGTGCCAGCAGCCCTCTGGGGGCGTCGGGCGAGCAGTACTTC. It codes for CASSPLGASGEQYF. V is TRBV7-3 and J is TRBJ2-7; a possible D gene is TRBD1 (6 bases). CDR3 size: 14 residues. V was shortened by 5 bases and J by 6 bases, with 17 bases between the two germline ends. Germline values: CDR1 SGHTA, CDR2 FQGTGA.

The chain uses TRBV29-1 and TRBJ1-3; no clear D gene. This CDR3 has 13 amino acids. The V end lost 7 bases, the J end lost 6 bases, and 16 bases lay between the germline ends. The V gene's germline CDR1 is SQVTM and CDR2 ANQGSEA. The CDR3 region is CSGTTLFSNTIYF. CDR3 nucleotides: TGCAGCGGCACGACATTATTCTCAAACACCATATATTTT.

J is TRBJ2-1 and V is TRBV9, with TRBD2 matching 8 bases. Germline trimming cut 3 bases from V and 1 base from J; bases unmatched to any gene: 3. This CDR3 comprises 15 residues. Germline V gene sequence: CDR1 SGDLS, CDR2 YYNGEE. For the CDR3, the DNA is TGTGCCAGCAGCGAGCGGGAGAAGTCCTACAATGAGCAGTTCTTC. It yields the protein CASSEREKSYNEQFF.

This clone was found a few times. The CDR3 DNA reads TGTGCCATCAGTGTAGGGGGCGCCGACAATCAGCCCCAGCATTTT. Residues: CAISVGGADNQPQHF. The chain joins TRBV10-3 to TRBJ1-5; TRBD1 matches at 7 bases. J was trimmed by 3 bases and V by 4 bases; bases with no gene match: 6. The CDR3 spans 15 residues. In germline, CDR1 is ENHRY, CDR2 SYGVKD.

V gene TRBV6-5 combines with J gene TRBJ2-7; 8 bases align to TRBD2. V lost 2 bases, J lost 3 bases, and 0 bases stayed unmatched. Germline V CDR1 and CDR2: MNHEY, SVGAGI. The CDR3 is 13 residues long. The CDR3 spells CASSYTSGYEQYF. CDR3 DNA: TGTGCCAGCAGTTACACTAGCGGCTACGAGCAGTACTTC.

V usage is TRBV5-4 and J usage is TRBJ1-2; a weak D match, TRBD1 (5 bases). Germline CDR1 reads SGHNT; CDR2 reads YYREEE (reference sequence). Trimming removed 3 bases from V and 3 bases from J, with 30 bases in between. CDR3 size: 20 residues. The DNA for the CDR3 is TGTGCCAGCAGCTCCATAAGGGGCGAAGCGGGCTCCCCCGGGGACTATGGCTACACCTTC. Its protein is CASSSIRGEAGSPGDYGYTF.

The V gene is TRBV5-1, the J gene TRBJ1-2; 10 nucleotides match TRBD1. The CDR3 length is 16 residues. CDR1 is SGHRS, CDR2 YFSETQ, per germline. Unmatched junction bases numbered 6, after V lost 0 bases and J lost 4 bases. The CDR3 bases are TGCGCCAGCAGCTTGGTGGACAGGGGGGAGTTCTATGGCTACACCTTC. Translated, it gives CASSLVDRGEFYGYTF.

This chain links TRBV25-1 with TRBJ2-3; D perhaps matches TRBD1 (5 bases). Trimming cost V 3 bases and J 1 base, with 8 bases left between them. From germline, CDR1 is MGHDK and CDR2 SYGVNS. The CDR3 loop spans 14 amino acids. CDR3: CASSDRVGTDTQYF. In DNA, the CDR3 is TGTGCCAGCAGTGACAGGGTGGGCACAGATACGCAGTATTTT.

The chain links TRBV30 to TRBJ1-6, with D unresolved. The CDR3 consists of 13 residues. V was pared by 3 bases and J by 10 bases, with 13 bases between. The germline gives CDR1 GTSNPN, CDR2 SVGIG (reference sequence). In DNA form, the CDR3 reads TGTGCCTGGAGCCGTAATCTCGAGTCACCCCTCCACTTT. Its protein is CAWSRNLESPLHF. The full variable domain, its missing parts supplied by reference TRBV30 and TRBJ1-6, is SQTIHQWPATLVQPVGSPLSLECTVEGTSNPNLYWYRQAAGRGLQLLFYSVGIGQISSEVPQNLSASRPQDRQFILSSKKLLLSDSGFYLCAWSRNLESPLHFGNGTRLTVT.

The CDR3 region is CAIRGQGDEKLFF. Here the CDR3 DNA reads TGTGCCATCAGAGGACAGGGGGACGAAAAACTGTTTTTT. This chain joins TRBV10-3 and TRBJ1-4; 10 nucleotides align to TRBD1. CDR1 and CDR2 from the germline V gene are ENHRY and SYGVKD. V lost 6 bases and J lost 8; bases outside the gene matches: 3. The CDR3 totals 13 residues.

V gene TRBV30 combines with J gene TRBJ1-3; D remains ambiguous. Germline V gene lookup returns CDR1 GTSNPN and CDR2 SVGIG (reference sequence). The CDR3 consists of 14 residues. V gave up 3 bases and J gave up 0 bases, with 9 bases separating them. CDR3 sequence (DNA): TGTGCCTGGAGCCTCCGGGTCTCTGGAAACACCATATATTTT. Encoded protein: CAWSLRVSGNTIYF.

The CDR3 DNA reads TGTGCCAGCAGCTTAGACTCTGGAGCGGGGGGGCAGGAGACCCAGTACTTC. This gives the protein CASSLDSGAGGQETQYF. The rearrangement links TRBV11-2 to TRBJ2-5, with 10 bases aligning to TRBD2. CDR3 length: 17 amino acids. Per germline, CDR1 SGHAT and CDR2 FQNNGV. Germline trimming cut 0 bases from V and 5 bases from J; bases unmatched to any gene: 9.

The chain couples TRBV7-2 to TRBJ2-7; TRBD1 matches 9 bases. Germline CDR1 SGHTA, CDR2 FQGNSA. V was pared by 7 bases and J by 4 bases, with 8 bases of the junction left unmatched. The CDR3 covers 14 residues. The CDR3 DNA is TGTGCCAGCAAGGAACAGGGGGCGAGGTACGAGCAGTACTTC. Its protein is CASKEQGARYEQYF.

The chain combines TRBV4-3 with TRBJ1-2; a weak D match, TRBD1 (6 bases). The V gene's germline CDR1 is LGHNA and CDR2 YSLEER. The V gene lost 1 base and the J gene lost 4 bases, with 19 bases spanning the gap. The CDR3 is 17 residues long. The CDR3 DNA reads TGCGCCAGCAGCCAAGGGCGACAGGCGCCGCGGACCTATGGCTACACCTTC. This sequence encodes CASSQGRQAPRTYGYTF.